This TCR beta chain was identified in a study of shared clonotypes between healthy human individuals. Study-wide points: Tissues were not sampled, only blood, and their repertoires likely differ. Large sequencing depth failed to make sorted-subset sequencing complete, rarefaction showed.

Terminally differentiated effector memory CD45RA+ cells were excluded by CCR7 positive selection of CD45RO-negative cells. In the case of this clone: Its antigen is not known.

Germline lookup yields CDR1 KGHSH and CDR2 LQKENI. V trimming: 3 bases; J trimming: 2 bases; junction bases outside the gene matches: 4. The CDR3 totals 16 residues. The study ran the assay at deep level. Some clones are missing from TCRdb's copy, which holds only in-frame ones; the method was immunoSEQ multiplex PCR. The sample records about 1.9 million clones, around 93% being singletons. The chain combines TRBV18 with TRBJ2-2; TRBD1 matches at 9 bases. Source material: naive CD8+ T cells from PBMCs. The TCR was taken from a man aged 18 to 35 in good health. Some clones in this sample may be carry-over from other donors' samples. The CDR3 protein is CASSPDRGANTGELFF. Written as DNA, the CDR3 is TGTGCCAGCTCACCGGACAGGGGTGCAAACACCGGGGAGCTGTTTTTT. Complete variable domain (other parts from reference TRBV18 and TRBJ2-2): NAGVMQNPRHLVRRRGQEARLRCSPMKGHSHVYWYRQLPEEGLKFMVYLQKENIIDESGMPKERFSAEFPKEGPSILRIQQVVRGDSAAYFCASSPDRGANTGELFFGEGSRLTVL.